Described below is a single T cell receptor (beta chain) sequence and its context. Its target is not known. These data originate in a study of cytomegalovirus exposure and HLA in healthy donors. Study findings and constraints: Some segments of the V type, notably TRBV6-2 and TRBV6-3, were excluded as indistinguishable. Reportedly, a later analysis found an Asian-associated ancestry cluster had fewer N-insertions than the approximately 640-donor mean.

This CDR3 is built from 16 residues. CDR1 SEHNR and CDR2 FQNEAQ come from the germline V gene (reference sequence). Trimming removed 2 bases from V and 4 bases from J; junction bases left unmatched: 6. 13 Jbeta primers and 60 Vbeta primers were used for the PCR. Clones were sequenced by immunoSEQ multiplex PCR, and TCRdb holds only the in-frame ones, with some missing. The sample holds 50,000 to 65,000 clones, 75% to 85% seen once. The sequencing input was PBMCs. The receptor comes from a man in his forties or fifties in good health and CMV-seropositive. The chain recombines TRBV7-9 with TRBJ2-3, with 10 bases lining up with TRBD2. CDR3 sequence reads: CASSLFLAGDADTQYF. CDR3 coding DNA: TGTGCCAGCAGCTTATTCCTAGCGGGGGATGCAGATACGCAGTATTTT.